This TCR beta chain came from a study of siplizumab effects on memory and regulatory T cells. TCRdb's copy holds only in-frame clones and misses some; the assay was immunoSEQ multiplex PCR. Of 3,400 or so clones in the sample, around 53% were seen once. Coculturing of the mixed lymphocyte reaction cells was performed at 37°C for six to seven days. Germline V CDR1 and CDR2: MNHNS, SASEGT. The length of the CDR3 is 15 residues. The V end lost 1 base, the J end lost 2 bases, and 10 bases lay between the germline ends. As regards this clone: Its cognate antigen is unknown.

The sequence was obtained from a human donor in good health; the cells came from an allogeneic mixed lymphocyte reaction. The sequenced sample was CFSE-low (dividing) CD4+ T cells sorted from an allogeneic mixed lymphocyte reaction. The rearrangement joins TRBV6-1 to TRBJ2-3; D is perhaps TRBD2 (5 bases). The CDR3 protein is CASSEGGSPTDTQYF. The CDR3 DNA is TGTGCCAGCAGTGAAGGAGGGAGCCCCACAGATACGCAGTATTTT.